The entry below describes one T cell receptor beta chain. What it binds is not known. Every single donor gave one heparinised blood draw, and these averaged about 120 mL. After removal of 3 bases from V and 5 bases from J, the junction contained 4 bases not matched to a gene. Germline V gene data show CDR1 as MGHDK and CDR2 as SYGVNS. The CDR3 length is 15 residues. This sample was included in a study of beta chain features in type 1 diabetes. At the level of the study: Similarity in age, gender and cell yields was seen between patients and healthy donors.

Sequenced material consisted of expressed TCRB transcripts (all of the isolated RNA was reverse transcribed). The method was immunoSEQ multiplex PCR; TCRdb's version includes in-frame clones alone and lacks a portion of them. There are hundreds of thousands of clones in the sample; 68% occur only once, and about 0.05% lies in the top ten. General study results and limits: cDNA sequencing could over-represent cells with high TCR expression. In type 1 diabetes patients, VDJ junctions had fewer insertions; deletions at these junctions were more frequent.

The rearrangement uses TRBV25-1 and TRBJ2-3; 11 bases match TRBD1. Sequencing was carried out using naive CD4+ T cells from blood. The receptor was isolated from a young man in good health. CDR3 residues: CASSDLGQGGDTQYF. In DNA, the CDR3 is TGTGCCAGCAGTGACCTGGGACAGGGGGGAGATACGCAGTATTTT.